This T cell receptor (beta chain) was identified during a study of shared clonotypes between healthy human individuals (dated by TCRdb to between 2020 and 2021). General notes on the study: The cohort included three men and a couple of women between 18 and 49 years of age. For each donor, three plates each were used for CD4 naive and CD4 memory, two plates were used for CD8 naive, and one plate was used for CD8 memory. Blood TCR repertoires of a handful of healthy adults were deeply sequenced to estimate repertoire size and the extent of clonotype sharing between individuals. To increase sequencing depth and limit assay-specific biases, different laboratories used diverse techniques to prepare libraries and sequence TCR repertoires. Leukapheresis yielded between about 0.85 and 10 billion PBMCs per donor. What the work shows at the level of the full study, not this receptor alone: Naive subsets generally had larger estimated clonotype richness than memory subsets. When a handful of donors were compared, the shared fraction of clonotypes was about 5.4% for naive CD4, roughly 3.3% for naive CD8, 2.3% for memory CD4, and 0.3% to 0.5% for memory CD8. Rarefaction of sorted-subset datasets indicated incomplete sequencing despite the large sequencing depth. The genetic and exposure-history diversity represented was limited by the small number of donors. Pairwise subsampling led to the expectation that sequencing depth would affect the degree of clonotype sharing among donors. Compared with non-shared clonotypes, the clonotypes found in all four sorted-subset donors had higher generation probabilities. Only blood was sampled, and tissue TCR repertoires likely differ from those in blood.

On this clone: Its antigen specificity is not known. Base-call qualities are not available, and no considerably larger clone is one nucleotide away.

Using the deep immunoSEQ assay, multiplex PCR amplified TCR CDR3 regions from genomic DNA. Extracted genomic DNA from each cell subset was distributed evenly across all wells of several immunoSEQ 96-well plates, and each plate was treated as a replicate. For sorted subsets, 150 to 250 ng genomic DNA, equal to approximately 30,000 T cell genomes, was loaded into each replicate PCR. The purified libraries were quantified using a Qubit 3.0 fluorometer, sized with a Bioanalyzer 2100, and then quantified again using the KAPA Library Quantification kit. Each immunoSEQ 96-well plate was sequenced on its own single-read 150-cycle Illumina NextSeq 550 flow cell. The original methods were these. The immunoSEQ output contained only junctional sequences without quality scores, so filtering could not match that applied to full-length reads. Sequences were annotated with PyIR, a Python wrapper for IgBLAST v1.9, using IMGT germline references to assign V/J genes and CDR3. Reads with weak V/J assignments (E-value above 1e-6), missing CDR3, stop codons, out-of-frame junctions, or ambiguous translated residues were removed. V3J clonotypes were defined by identical inferred V gene, J gene, and CDR3 amino acid sequence. The percentage overlap between two repertoires was calculated by dividing the number of shared unique clonotypes by the size of the smaller repertoire. Richness of each repertoire was evaluated using RTK rarefaction, the Chao1 estimator, and Recon v2.1 estimates of unobserved clonotypes. OLGA was used to compute generation probabilities for all TCRbeta clonotypes that the gDNA method yielded from a few donors. What TCRdb holds here is the immuneACCESS table cut down to in-frame rearrangements. Part of the clones is not present; checked against another copy, under half of the missing clones reflect an unresolved V gene, and the others are unexplained. D and trimming were read from the DNA, whereas the V and J calls and clone size are those reported in that table. This sample holds roughly 760,000 clones; around two thirds were observed only once. The ten most abundant clones make up approximately 1.7% of the sample.

Donors were healthy HIV-negative adults with no recently reported acute infections or vaccinations. Every donor was a Caucasian adult living in Nashville, Tennessee, USA. CD4+ T cells were enriched by magnetic negative selection; naive cells were then positively selected on CD45RA, and the negative fraction formed the memory subset. Blood was obtained by leukapheresis, after which PBMCs were separated by Ficoll-Histopaque density gradient centrifugation and cryopreserved in liquid nitrogen vapor phase. Purity and quantity of every magnetically sorted T cell population were checked by analytical flow cytometry. Genomic DNA was isolated from each sorted fraction and quantified by UV absorbance on a Nanodrop 2000c. V is clipped by 5 bases and J by 10 bases, and the sequence between their germline boundaries is 23 bases long. Per the germline V gene, MNHEY is the CDR1 and SVGAGI is the CDR2. Measured from the cysteine to the phenylalanine, the CDR3 is 15 residues long. Only CDR3 DNA is held: 45 bases, read in frame from base 1.

Input material: memory CD4+ T cells sorted from blood. The intended sense of this specimen's cell subset or site label: CD45RA-negative fraction. The clonotype originates from a woman aged 25 to 39 in good health. This sequence uses TRBV6-5 and TRBJ1-1, with the D gene not clear enough to name. The bases read TGTGCCAGCAGTACAATATCTATGGGGAGCGGACGAGCTTTCTTT. It encodes CASSTISMGSGRAFF.